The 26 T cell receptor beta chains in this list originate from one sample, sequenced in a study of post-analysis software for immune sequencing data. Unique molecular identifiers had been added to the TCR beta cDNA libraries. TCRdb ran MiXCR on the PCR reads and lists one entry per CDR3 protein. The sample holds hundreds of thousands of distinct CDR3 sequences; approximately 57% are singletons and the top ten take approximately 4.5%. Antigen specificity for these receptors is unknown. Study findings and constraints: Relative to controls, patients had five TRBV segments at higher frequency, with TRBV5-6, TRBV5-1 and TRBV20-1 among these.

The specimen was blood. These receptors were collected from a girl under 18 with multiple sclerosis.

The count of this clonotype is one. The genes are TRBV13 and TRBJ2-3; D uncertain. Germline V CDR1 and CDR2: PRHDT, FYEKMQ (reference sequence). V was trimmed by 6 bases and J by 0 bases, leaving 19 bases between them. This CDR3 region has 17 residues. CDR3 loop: CASSDSAWLDSTDTQYF. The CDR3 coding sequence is TGTGCCAGCAGTGACTCAGCGTGGTTGGATAGCACAGATACGCAGTATTTT. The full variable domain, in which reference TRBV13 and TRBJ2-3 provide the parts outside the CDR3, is AAGVIQSPRHLIKEKRETATLKCYPIPRHDTVYWYQQGPGQDPQFLISFYEKMQSDKGSIPDRFSAQQFSDYHSELNMSSLELGDSALYFCASSDSAWLDSTDTQYFGPGTRLTVL.

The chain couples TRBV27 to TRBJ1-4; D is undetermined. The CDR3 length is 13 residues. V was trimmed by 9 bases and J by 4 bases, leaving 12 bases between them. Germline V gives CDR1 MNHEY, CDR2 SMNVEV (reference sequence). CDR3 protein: CASRKRDNEKLFF. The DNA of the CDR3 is TGTGCCAGTAGGAAGAGGGATAATGAAAAACTGTTTTTT.

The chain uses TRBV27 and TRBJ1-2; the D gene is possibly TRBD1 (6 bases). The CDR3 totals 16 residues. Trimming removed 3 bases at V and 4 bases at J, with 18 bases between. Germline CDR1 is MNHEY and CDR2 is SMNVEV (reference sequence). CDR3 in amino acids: CASSFFRGITSYGYTF. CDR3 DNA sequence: TGTGCCAGCAGTTTTTTCAGGGGCATCACGTCCTATGGCTACACCTTC.

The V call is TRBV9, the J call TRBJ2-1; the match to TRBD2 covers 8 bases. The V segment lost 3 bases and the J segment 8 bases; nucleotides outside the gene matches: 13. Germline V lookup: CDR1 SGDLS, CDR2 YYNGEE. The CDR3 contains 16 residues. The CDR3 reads CASSGGSGGEVDEQFF. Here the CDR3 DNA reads TGTGCCAGCAGCGGGGGGAGCGGGGGAGAGGTTGATGAGCAGTTCTTC.

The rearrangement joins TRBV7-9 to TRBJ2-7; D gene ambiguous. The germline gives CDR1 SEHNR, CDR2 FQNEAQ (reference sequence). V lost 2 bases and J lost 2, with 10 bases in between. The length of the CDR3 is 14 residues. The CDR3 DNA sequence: TGTGCCAGCAGCTTAACCATGATCGCCTACGAGCAGTACTTC. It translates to CASSLTMIAYEQYF. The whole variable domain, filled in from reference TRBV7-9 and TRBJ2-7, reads DTGVSQNPRHKITKRGQNVTFRCDPISEHNRLYWYRQTLGQGPEFLTYFQNEAQLEKSRLLSDRFSAERPKGSFSTLEIQRTEQGDSAMYLCASSLTMIAYEQYFGPGTRLTVT.

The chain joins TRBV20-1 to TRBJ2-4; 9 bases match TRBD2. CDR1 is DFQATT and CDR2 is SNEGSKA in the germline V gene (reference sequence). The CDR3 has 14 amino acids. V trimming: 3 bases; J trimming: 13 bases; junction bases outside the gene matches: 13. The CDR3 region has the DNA TGCAGTGCTAGGCTAGCGGGAATGGTGAGTGAGCAGTACTTC. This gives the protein CSARLAGMVSEQYF.

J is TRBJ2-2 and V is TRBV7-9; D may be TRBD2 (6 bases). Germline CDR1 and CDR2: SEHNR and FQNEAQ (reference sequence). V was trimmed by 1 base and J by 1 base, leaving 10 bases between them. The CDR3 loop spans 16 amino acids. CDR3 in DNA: TGTGCCAGCAGCTTAGGTCCGGGGGAGAACACCGGGGAGCTGTTTTTT. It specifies CASSLGPGENTGELFF.

CDR3 bases: TGTGCCAGCAGCGTAGATGGGGGAGGCAATCAGCCCCAGCATTTT. Translating it yields CASSVDGGGNQPQHF. The chain carries TRBV9 and TRBJ1-5, with D perhaps matching TRBD1 (5 bases). There are 15 residues in the CDR3. Germline V gene lookup returns CDR1 SGDLS and CDR2 YYNGEE. V was clipped by 0 bases and J by 2 bases, with 9 bases between them.

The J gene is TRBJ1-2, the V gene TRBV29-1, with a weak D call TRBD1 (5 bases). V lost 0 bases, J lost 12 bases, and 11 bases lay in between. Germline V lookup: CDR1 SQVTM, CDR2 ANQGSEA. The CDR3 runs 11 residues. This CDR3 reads CSVEDWGEDTF. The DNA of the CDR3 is TGCAGCGTTGAAGATTGGGGGGAGGACACCTTC.

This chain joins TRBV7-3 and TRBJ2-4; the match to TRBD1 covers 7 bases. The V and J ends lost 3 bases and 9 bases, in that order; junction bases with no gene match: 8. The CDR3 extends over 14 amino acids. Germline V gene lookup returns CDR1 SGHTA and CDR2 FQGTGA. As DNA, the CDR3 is TGTGCCAGCAGCTTGGACATGACAGGGTCCATTCAGTACTTC. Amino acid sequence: CASSLDMTGSIQYF.

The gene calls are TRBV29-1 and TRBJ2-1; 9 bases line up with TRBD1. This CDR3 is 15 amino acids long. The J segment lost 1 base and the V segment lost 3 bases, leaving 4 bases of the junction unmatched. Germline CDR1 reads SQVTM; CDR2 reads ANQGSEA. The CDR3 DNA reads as TGCAGCGTTGATACAGGGGGCTGGTCCTACAATGAGCAGTTCTTC. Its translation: CSVDTGGWSYNEQFF.

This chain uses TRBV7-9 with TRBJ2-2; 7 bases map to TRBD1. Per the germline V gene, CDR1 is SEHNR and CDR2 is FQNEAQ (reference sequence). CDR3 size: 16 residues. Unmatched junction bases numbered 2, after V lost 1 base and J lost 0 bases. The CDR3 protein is CASSLEGQTNTGELFF. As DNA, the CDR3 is TGTGCCAGCAGCTTAGAGGGACAGACGAACACCGGGGAGCTGTTTTTT.

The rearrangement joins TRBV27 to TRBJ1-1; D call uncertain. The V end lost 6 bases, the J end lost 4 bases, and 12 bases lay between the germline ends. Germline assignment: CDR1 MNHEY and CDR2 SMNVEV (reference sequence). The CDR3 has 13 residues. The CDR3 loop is CASSPDFGTEAFF. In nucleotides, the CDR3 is TGTGCCAGCAGCCCTGACTTTGGCACTGAAGCTTTCTTT.

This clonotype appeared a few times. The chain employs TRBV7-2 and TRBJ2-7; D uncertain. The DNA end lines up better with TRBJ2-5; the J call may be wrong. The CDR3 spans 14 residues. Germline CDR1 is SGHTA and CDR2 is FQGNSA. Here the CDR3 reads CASSSWVIRETQYF. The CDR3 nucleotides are TGTGCCAGCAGCTCCTGGGTCATCCGGGAGACCCAGTACTTC.

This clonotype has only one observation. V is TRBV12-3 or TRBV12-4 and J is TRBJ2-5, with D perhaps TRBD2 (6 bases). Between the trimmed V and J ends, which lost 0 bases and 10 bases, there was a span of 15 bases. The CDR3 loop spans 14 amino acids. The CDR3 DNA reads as TGTGCCAGCAGTTTAGCGCTGGGCAGGGAGGACCAGTACTTC. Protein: CASSLALGREDQYF.

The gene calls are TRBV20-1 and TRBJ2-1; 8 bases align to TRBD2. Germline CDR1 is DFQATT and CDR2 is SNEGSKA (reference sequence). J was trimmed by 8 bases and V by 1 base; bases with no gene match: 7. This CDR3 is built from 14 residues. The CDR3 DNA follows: TGCAGTGCTAGAGTTCGGGGGGGACAACATGAGCAGTTCTTC. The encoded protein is CSARVRGGQHEQFF.

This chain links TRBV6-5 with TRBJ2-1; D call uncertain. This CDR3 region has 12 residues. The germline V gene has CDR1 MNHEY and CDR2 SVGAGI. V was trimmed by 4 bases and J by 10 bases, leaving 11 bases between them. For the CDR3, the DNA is TGTGCCAGCAGTTCACCTTTGGGGGAGCAGTTCTTC. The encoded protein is CASSSPLGEQFF.

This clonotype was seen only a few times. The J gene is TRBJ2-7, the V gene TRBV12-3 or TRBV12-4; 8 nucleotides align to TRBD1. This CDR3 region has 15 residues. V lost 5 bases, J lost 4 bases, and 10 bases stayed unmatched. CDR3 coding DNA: TGTGCCAGCAGTCCCGGGCAGGGGGCTCTTTACGAGCAGTACTTC. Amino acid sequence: CASSPGQGALYEQYF.

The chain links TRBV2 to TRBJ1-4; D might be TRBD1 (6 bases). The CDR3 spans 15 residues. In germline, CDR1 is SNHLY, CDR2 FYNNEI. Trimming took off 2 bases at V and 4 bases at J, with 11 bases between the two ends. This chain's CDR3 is CASSEQGTYNEKLFF. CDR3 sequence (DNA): TGTGCCAGCAGTGAACAGGGGACTTATAATGAAAAACTGTTTTTT. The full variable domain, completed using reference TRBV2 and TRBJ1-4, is EPEVTQTPSHQVTQMGQEVILRCVPISNHLYFYWYRQILGQKVEFLVSFYNNEISEKSEIFDDQFSVERPDGSNFTLKIRSTKLEDSAMYFCASSEQGTYNEKLFFGSGTQLSVL.

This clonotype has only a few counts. This CDR3 reads CSVEVRGLEAFF. The CDR3 DNA follows: TGCAGCGTTGAAGTCAGAGGCCTTGAAGCTTTCTTT. The gene calls are TRBV29-1 and TRBJ1-1, with D uncertain. The V gene lost 1 base and the J gene lost 7 bases, with 10 bases spanning the gap. Germline CDR1 is SQVTM and CDR2 is ANQGSEA. The CDR3 is 12 amino acids.

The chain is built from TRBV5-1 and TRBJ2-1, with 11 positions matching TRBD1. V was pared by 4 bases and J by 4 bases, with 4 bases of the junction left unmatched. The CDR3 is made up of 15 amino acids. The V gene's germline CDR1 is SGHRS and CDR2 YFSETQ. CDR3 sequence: CASSVDRGLYNEQFF. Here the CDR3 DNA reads TGCGCCAGCAGCGTGGACAGGGGGCTATACAATGAGCAGTTCTTC.

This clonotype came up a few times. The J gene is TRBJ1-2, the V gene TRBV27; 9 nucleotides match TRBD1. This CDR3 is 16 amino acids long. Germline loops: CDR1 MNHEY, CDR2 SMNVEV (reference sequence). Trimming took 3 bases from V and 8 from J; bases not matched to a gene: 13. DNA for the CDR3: TGTGCCAGCAGTTTCTACTACAGGGGGCTATCGGGCGGCTACACCTTC. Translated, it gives CASSFYYRGLSGGYTF.

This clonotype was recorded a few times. CDR3 coding DNA: TGCAGCGTTGAAAAGTTGATAGAATATACGCAGTATTTT. Translation: CSVEKLIEYTQYF. This chain links TRBV29-1 with TRBJ2-3; D unclear. This CDR3 has 13 residues. V was shortened by 2 bases and J by 7 bases, with 13 bases between the two germline ends. Germline V lookup: CDR1 SQVTM, CDR2 ANQGSEA.

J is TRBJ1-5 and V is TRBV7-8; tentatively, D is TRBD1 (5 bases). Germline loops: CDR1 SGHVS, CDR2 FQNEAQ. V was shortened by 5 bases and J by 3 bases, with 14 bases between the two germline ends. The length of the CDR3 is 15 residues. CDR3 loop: CASSPSGRVNQPQHF. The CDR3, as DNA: TGTGCCAGCAGCCCCTCGGGACGGGTCAATCAGCCCCAGCATTTT.

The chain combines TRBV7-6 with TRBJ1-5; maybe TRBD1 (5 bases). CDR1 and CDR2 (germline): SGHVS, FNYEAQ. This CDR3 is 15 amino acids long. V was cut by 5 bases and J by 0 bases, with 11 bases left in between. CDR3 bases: TGTGCCAGCAGCCCCACGGGACGTAGCAATCAGCCCCAGCATTTT. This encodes CASSPTGRSNQPQHF.

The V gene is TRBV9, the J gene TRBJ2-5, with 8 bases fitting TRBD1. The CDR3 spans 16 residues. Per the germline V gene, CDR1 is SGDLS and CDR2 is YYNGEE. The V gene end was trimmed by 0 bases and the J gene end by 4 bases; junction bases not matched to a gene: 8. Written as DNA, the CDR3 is TGTGCCAGCAGCGTAGGCGACAGGGGAGGACGAGAGACCCAGTACTTC. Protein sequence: CASSVGDRGGRETQYF. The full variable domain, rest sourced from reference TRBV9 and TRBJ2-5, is DSGVTQTPKHLITATGQRVTLRCSPRSGDLSVYWYQQSLDQGLQFLIQYYNGEERAKGNILERFSAQQFPDLHSELNLSSLELGDSALYFCASSVGDRGGRETQYFGPGTRLLVL.